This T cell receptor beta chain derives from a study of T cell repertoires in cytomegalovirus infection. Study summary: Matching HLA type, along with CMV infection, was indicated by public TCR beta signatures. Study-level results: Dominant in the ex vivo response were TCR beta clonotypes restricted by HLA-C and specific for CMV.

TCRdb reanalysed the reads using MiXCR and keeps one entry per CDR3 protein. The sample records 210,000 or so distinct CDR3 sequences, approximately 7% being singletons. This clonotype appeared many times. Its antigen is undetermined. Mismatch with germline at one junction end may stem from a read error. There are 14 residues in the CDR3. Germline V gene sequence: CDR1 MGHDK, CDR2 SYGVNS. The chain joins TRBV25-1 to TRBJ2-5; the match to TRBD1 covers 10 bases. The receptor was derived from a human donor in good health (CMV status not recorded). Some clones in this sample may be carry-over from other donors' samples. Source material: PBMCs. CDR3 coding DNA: TGTGCCAGCGGTGACAGGGGGCTCGGAGAGACCCAGTACTTC. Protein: CASGDRGLGETQYF.